The source of this T cell receptor (beta chain) is a study of blood T cell repertoires in COVID-19. V was clipped by 0 bases and J by 5 bases, with 22 bases between them. The CDR3 length is 18 residues. The germline V gene has CDR1 LGHNA and CDR2 YNFKEQ. The table came from immunoSEQ multiplex PCR; TCRdb's copy has only in-frame clones and leaves some out. This table holds a few hundred thousand clones, approximately 86% found once. The sequence was collected from a man younger than 35 with active or convalescent COVID-19. Sequencing used peripheral blood. V gene TRBV4-2 combines with J gene TRBJ2-5; D perhaps matches TRBD2 (6 bases). CDR3 loop: CASSQDKVGGDGRETQYF. CDR3 nucleotide sequence: TGTGCCAGCAGCCAAGACAAGGTCGGAGGGGACGGTCGGGAGACCCAGTACTTC.